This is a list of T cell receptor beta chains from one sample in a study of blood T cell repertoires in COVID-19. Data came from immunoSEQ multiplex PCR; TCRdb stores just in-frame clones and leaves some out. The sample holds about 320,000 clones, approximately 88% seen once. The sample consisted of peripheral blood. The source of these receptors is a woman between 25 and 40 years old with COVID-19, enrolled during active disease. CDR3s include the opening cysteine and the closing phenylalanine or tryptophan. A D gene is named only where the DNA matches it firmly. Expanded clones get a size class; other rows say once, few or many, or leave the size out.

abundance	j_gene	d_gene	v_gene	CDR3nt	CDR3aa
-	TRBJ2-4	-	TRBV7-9	TGTGCCAGCAGCTTAGTAGGAAGGGACACTAGGGACATTCAGTACTTC	CASSLVGRDTRDIQYF
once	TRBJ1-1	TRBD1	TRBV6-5	TGTGCCATAGATAGGGACAGGGTAAGAATCACTGAAGCTTTCTTT	CAIDRDRVRITEAFF
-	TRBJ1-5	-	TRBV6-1	TGTGCCAGCAGTGAAGCCAAGGTCAGGTCTTTTGGTCAGCCCCAGCATTTT	CASSEAKVRSFGQPQHF
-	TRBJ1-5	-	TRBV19	TGTGCCAGTAGCTGGGCATTCCAGCCCCAGCATTTT	CASSWAFQPQHF
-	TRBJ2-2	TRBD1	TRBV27	TGTGCCAGCAGTCTCCACCTTGATATCGGACAGGGAGAGGGCGGGGAGCTGTTTTTT	CASSLHLDIGQGEGGELFF
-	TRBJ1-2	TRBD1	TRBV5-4	TGTGCCAGCAGCTTGGAGGACAGGGTGGGTGGCTACACCTTC	CASSLEDRVGGYTF
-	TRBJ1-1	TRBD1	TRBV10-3	TGTGCCATCAGTGAGGCGACAGGGGGGAGTTTCTTT	CAISEATGGSFF
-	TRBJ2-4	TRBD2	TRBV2	TGTGCCAGCAGTGACTTGGGGGGGGCCAAAAACATTCAGTACTTC	CASSDLGGAKNIQYF
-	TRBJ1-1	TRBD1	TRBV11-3	TGTGCCAGCAGCCCCCGGACAGGGAACACTGAAGCTTTCTTT	CASSPRTGNTEAFF
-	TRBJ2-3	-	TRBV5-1	TGCGCCAGCAGCTTGGGAGTCGGGGGGCCAACAGATACGCAGTATTTT	CASSLGVGGPTDTQYF
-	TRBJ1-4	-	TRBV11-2	TGTGCCAGCGGAACGGGGGGGGGTAATGAAAAACTGTTTTTT	CASGTGGGNEKLFF
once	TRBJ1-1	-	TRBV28	TGTGCCAGCAGTTGGGCAGGCCAGGTCACTGAAGCTTTCTTT	CASSWAGQVTEAFF
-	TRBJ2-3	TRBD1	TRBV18	TGTGCCAGCTCACCAAGGGGGCTAGACACAGATACGCAGTATTTT	CASSPRGLDTDTQYF
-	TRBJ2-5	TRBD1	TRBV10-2	TGCGCCAGCAGTGGGACCTGGACAGGGGGCGAATGGGAGACCCAGTACTTC	CASSGTWTGGEWETQYF
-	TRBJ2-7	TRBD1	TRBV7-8	TGTGCCAGCAGCTTACACAGGGGCCCCTACGAGCAGTACTTC	CASSLHRGPYEQYF
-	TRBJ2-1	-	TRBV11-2	TGTGCCAGCACCCCGAGGGGGGGGACTATCTACAATGAGCAGTTCTTC	CASTPRGGTIYNEQFF
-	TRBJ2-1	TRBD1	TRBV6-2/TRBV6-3	TGTGCCAGCAGTTGGAACTCACAGGGGCTCAACAATGAGCAGTTCTTC	CASSWNSQGLNNEQFF
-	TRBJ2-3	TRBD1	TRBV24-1	TGTGCCACCAGTGACCCCGGGACAGGGTATGGGGGCACAGATACGCAGTATTTT	CATSDPGTGYGGTDTQYF
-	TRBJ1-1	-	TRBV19	TGTGCCAGTAGTTTCTCAGAGAACACTGAAGCTTTCTTT	CASSFSENTEAFF
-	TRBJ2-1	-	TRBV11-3	TGTGCCAGCAGTTGGGAGGCGGGTGAGCAGTTCTTC	CASSWEAGEQFF
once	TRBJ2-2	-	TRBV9	TGTGCCAGCAGCGTAACATTGGACACCGGGGAGCTGTTTTTT	CASSVTLDTGELFF
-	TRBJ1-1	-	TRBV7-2	TGTGCCAGCAGCTTACGTCCCACCGCGCACACTGAAGCTTTCTTT	CASSLRPTAHTEAFF